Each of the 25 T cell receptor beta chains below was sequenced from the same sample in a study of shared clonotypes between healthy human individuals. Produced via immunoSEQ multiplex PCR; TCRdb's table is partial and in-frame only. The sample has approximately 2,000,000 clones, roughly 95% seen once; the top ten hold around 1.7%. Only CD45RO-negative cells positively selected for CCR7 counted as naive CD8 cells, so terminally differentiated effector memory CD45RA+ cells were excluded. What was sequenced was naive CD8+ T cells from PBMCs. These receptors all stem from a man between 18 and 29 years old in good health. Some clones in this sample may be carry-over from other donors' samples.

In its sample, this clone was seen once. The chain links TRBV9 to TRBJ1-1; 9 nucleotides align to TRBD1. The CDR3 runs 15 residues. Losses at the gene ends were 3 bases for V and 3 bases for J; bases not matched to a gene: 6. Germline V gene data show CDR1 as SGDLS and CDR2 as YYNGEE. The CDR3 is CASSASDRGYTEAFF. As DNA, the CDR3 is TGTGCCAGCAGCGCTTCAGACAGGGGGTACACTGAAGCTTTCTTT.

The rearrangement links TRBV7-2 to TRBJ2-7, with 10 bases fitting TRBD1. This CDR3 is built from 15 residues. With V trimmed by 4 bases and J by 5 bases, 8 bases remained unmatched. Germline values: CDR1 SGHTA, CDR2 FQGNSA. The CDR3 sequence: CASSSPPTGGHEQYF. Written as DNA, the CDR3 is TGTGCCAGCAGCTCTCCACCGACAGGGGGCCACGAGCAGTACTTC.

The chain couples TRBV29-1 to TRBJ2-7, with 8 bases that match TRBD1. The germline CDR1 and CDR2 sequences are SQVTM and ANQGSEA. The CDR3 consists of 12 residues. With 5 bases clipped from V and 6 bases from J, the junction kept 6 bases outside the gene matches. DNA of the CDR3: TGCAGCGTTACCGGGACAGGTCGCGAGCAGTACTTC. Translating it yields CSVTGTGREQYF.

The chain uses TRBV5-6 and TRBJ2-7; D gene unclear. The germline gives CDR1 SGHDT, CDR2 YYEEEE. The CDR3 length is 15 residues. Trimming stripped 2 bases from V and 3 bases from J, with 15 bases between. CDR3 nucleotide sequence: TGTGCCAGCAGCTTTGGGATACCGGCATTCTACGAGCAGTACTTC. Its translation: CASSFGIPAFYEQYF.

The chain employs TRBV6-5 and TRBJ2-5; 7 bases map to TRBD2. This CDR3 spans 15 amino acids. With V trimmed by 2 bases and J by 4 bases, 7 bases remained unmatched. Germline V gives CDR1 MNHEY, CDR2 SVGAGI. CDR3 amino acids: CASSYGQGGSETQYF. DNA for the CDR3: TGTGCCAGCAGTTACGGGCAGGGAGGGTCAGAGACCCAGTACTTC.

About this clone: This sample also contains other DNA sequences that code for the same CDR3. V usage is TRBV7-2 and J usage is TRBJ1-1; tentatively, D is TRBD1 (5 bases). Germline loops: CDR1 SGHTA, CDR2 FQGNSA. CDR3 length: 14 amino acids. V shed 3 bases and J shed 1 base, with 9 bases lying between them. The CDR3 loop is CASSFGQGNTEAFF. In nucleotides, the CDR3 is TGTGCCAGCAGCTTTGGGCAGGGGAACACTGAAGCTTTCTTT.

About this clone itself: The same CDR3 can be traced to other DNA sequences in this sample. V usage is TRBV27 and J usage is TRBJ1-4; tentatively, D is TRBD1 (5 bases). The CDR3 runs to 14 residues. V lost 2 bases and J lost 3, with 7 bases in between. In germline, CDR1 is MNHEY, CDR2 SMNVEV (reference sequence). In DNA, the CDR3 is TGTGCCAGCAGTTTAGTAGGGGCTAATGAAAAACTGTTTTTT. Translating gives CASSLVGANEKLFF.

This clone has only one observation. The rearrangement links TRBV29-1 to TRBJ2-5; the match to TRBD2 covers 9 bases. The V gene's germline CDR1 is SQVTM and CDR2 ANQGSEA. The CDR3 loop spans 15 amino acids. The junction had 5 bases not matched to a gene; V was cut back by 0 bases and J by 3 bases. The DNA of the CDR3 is TGCAGCGTTGAAGAACGAGGACTAGCGAAAGAGACCCAGTACTTC. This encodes CSVEERGLAKETQYF. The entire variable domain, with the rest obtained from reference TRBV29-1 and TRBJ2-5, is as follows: SAVISQKPSRDICQRGTSLTIQCQVDSQVTMMFWYRQQPGQSLTLIATANQGSEATYESGFVIDKFPISRPNLTFSTLTVSNMSPEDSSIYLCSVEERGLAKETQYFGPGTRLLVL.

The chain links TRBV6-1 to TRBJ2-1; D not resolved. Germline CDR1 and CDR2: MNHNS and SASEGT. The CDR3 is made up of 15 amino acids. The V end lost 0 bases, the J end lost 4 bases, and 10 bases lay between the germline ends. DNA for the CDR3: TGTGCCAGCAGTGAAGCTTCCCGAAGGTACAATGAGCAGTTCTTC. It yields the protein CASSEASRRYNEQFF.

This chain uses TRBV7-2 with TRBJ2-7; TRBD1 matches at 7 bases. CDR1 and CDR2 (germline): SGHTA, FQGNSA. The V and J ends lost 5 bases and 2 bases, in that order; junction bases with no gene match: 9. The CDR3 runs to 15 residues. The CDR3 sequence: CASSKLDRITYEQYF. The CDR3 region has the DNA TGTGCCAGCAGCAAACTGGACAGGATTACCTACGAGCAGTACTTC.

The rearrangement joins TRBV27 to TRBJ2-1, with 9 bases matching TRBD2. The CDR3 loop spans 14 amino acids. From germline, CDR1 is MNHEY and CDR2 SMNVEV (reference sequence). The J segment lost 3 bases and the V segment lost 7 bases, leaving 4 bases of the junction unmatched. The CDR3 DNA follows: TGTGCCAGCACTTCTAGCGGGAACTACAATGAGCAGTTCTTC. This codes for CASTSSGNYNEQFF.

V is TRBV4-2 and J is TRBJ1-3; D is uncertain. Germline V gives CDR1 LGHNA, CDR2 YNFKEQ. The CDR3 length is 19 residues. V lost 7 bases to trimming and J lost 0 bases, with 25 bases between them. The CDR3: CASNIAPAGFPSSGNTIYF. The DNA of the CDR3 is TGTGCCAGCAATATTGCCCCGGCGGGATTTCCGAGCTCTGGAAACACCATATATTTT.

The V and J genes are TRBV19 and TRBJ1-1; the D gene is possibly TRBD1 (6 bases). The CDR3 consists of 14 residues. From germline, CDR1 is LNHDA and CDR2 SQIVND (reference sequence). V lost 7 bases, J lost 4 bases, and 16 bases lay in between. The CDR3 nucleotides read TGTGCCAGTACCCCTAGGGGGGGAGTCACTGAAGCTTTCTTT. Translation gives CASTPRGGVTEAFF.

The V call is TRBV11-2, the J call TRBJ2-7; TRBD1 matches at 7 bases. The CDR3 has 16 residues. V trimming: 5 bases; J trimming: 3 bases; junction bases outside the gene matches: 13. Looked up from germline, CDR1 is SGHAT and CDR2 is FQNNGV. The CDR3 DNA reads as TGTGCCAGCAGCCCGCGACAGGGCCGGAATATCTACGAGCAGTACTTC. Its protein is CASSPRQGRNIYEQYF. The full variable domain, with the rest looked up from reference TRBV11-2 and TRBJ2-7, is EAGVAQSPRYKIIEKRQSVAFWCNPISGHATLYWYQQILGQGPKLLIQFQNNGVVDDSQLPKDRFSAERLKGVDSTLKIQPAKLEDSAVYLCASSPRQGRNIYEQYFGPGTRLTVT.

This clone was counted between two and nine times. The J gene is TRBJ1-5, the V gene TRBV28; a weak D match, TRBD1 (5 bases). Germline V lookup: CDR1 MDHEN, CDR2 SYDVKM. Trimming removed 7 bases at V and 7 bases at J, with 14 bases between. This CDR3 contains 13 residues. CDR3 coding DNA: TGTGCCAGCAAGATTAGGGGTGGGCAGCCCCAGCATTTT. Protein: CASKIRGGQPQHF.

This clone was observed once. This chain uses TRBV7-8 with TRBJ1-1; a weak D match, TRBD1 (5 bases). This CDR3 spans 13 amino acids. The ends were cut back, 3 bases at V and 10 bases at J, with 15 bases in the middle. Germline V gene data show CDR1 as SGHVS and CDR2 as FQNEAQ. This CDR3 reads CASSFIGDGGAFF. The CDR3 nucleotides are TGTGCCAGCAGCTTTATCGGGGACGGAGGAGCTTTCTTT.

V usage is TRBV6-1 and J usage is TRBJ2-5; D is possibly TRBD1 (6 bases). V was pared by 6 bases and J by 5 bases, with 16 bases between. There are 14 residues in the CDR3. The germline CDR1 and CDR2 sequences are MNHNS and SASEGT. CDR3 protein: CASSGIQGSETQYF. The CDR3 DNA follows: TGTGCCAGCAGCGGGATACAGGGAAGTGAGACCCAGTACTTC.

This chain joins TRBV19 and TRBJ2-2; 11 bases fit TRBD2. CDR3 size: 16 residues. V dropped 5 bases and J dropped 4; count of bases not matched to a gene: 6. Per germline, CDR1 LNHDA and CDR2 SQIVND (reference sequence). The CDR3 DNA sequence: TGTGCCAGTAGTTCGAGACTAGCGGGACTCACCGGGGAGCTGTTTTTT. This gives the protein CASSSRLAGLTGELFF.

The CDR3 here is CASSLGGGTQYF. Written as DNA, the CDR3 is TGTGCCAGCAGCTTAGGAGGAGGGACGCAGTATTTT. The V call is TRBV7-9, the J call TRBJ2-3, with D possibly matching TRBD2 (6 bases). Trimming removed 1 base at V and 9 bases at J, with 8 bases between. The CDR3 is 12 residues long. The germline V gene encodes CDR1 SEHNR and CDR2 FQNEAQ (reference sequence).

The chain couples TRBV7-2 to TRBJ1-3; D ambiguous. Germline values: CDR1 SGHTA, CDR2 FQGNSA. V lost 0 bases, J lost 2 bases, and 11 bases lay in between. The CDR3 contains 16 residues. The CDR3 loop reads CASSLALPGPGNTIYF. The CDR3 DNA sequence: TGTGCCAGCAGCTTAGCGCTTCCTGGGCCTGGAAACACCATATATTTT.

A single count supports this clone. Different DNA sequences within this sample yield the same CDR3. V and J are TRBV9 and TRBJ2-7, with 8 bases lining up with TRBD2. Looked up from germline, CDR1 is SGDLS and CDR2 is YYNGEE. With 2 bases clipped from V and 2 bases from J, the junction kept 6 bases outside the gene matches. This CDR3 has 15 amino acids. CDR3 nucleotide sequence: TGTGCCAGCAGCGTCGGGGGGGCGGGACCCTACGAGCAGTACTTC. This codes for CASSVGGAGPYEQYF.

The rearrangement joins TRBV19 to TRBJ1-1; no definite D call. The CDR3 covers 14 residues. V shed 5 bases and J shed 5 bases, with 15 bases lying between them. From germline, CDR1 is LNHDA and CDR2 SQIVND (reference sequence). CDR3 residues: CASSSPGSLTEAFF. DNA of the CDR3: TGTGCCAGTAGTTCGCCCGGGTCTCTAACTGAAGCTTTCTTT.

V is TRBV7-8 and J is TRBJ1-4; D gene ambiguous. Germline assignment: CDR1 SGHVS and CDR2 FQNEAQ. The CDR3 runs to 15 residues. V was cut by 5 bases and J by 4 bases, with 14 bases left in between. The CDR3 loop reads CASSTPGVNNEKLFF. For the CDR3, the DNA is TGTGCCAGCAGCACACCCGGGGTTAATAATGAAAAACTGTTTTTT. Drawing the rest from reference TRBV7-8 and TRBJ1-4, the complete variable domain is GAGVSQSPRYKVAKRGQDVALRCDPISGHVSLFWYQQALGQGPEFLTYFQNEAQLDKSGLPSDRFFAERPEGSVSTLKIQRTQQEDSAVYLCASSTPGVNNEKLFFGSGTQLSVL.

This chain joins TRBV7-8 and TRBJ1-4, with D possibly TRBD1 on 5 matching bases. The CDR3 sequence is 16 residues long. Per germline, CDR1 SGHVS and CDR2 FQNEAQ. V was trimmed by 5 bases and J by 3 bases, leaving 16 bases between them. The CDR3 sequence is CASSLYGGSANEKLFF. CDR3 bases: TGTGCCAGCAGCCTTTATGGGGGTTCAGCTAATGAAAAACTGTTTTTT.

CDR3 nucleotide sequence: TGTGCCAGCAGTTTATCGTCCTCGAACGAGCAGTACTTC. Protein: CASSLSSSNEQYF. J is TRBJ2-7 and V is TRBV27; D is ambiguous. This CDR3 contains 13 residues. Looked up from germline, CDR1 is MNHEY and CDR2 is SMNVEV (reference sequence). V was trimmed by 0 bases and J by 5 bases, leaving 8 bases between them.